Following are 18 T cell receptor beta chains from one sample sequenced in a study of Ad26.COV2.S vaccination and SARS-CoV-2 variants. The table came from immunoSEQ multiplex PCR; TCRdb's copy has only in-frame clones and leaves some out. The table records 350,000 to 500,000 clones, roughly 89% of them present only once. Documented treatment: around 19 received Ad26.COV2.S at low or high dose, single or two shots; about five received placebo; per-sample allocation not given. Sampling happened 63 days after the first vaccine or placebo injection. The sample here was peripheral blood, taken in a trial of Ad26.COV2.S vaccine versus placebo. These receptors were obtained from a person between 18 and 65 years old who received the Ad26.COV2.S COVID-19 vaccine or a placebo.

The V call is TRBV5-1, the J call TRBJ1-3; the D gene is possibly TRBD1 (5 bases). There are 15 residues in the CDR3. CDR1 SGHRS and CDR2 YFSETQ come from the germline V gene. V was trimmed by 3 bases and J by 8 bases, leaving 18 bases between them. The CDR3 protein is CASSSGEAGGDTIYF. CDR3 DNA sequence: TGCGCCAGCAGCTCGGGGGAGGCCGGGGGAGACACCATATATTTT.

The V gene is TRBV5-8, the J gene TRBJ2-3; 12 nucleotides match TRBD2. Per germline, CDR1 SGHTS and CDR2 YDEGEE. The CDR3 extends over 16 amino acids. V trimming: 4 bases; J trimming: 2 bases; junction bases outside the gene matches: 5. CDR3 sequence: CASSQWTSGATDTQYF. DNA of the CDR3: TGTGCCAGCAGCCAGTGGACTAGCGGGGCCACAGATACGCAGTATTTT.

V and J are TRBV4-3 and TRBJ2-3; D unclear. V was pared by 0 bases and J by 4 bases, with 8 bases between. The germline CDR1 and CDR2 sequences are LGHNA and YSLEER. This CDR3 is 14 amino acids long. The CDR3 coding sequence is TGCGCCAGCAGCCAAGAAGGTTGGCCAGATACGCAGTATTTT. Amino acid sequence: CASSQEGWPDTQYF.

V gene TRBV28 combines with J gene TRBJ1-1; TRBD1 agrees at 7 bases. The germline V gene has CDR1 MDHEN and CDR2 SYDVKM. The length of the CDR3 is 14 residues. V lost 6 bases and J lost 4; bases outside the gene matches: 8. CDR3 sequence reads: CASSPYRGSTEAFF. In nucleotides, the CDR3 is TGTGCCAGCAGCCCTTACAGGGGCAGCACTGAAGCTTTCTTT.

The chain joins TRBV27 to TRBJ1-2, with unresolved D. The length of the CDR3 is 17 residues. V was pared by 6 bases and J by 1 base, with 21 bases between. The V gene's germline CDR1 is MNHEY and CDR2 SMNVEV (reference sequence). The CDR3 sequence: CASSTLLRGAYNYGYTF. CDR3 DNA: TGTGCCAGCAGCACGCTACTTCGAGGAGCTTATAACTATGGCTACACCTTC.

The CDR3 coding sequence is TGTGCCACCAGTGATTCCGGGACAGGTGTCACTGAAGCTTTCTTT. Its translation is CATSDSGTGVTEAFF. The chain joins TRBV24-1 to TRBJ1-1; TRBD1 aligns across 8 bases. V dropped 2 bases and J dropped 4; count of bases not matched to a gene: 5. The CDR3 is 15 residues long. Germline-derived CDR1 and CDR2 are KGHDR and SFDVKD.

The chain joins TRBV13 to TRBJ2-7, with D tentatively TRBD1 (5 bases). Trimming shortened V by 5 bases and J by 3 bases, and 17 bases separated the two germline ends. Germline CDR1 PRHDT, CDR2 FYEKMQ (reference sequence). The CDR3 contains 15 residues. The CDR3 sequence: CASSPIQGRDYEQYV. Written as DNA, the CDR3 is TGTGCCAGCAGCCCGATTCAGGGTCGAGACTACGAGCAGTACGTC.

This chain connects TRBV7-2 to TRBJ1-1, with D possibly being TRBD1 (5 bases). From germline, CDR1 is SGHTA and CDR2 FQGNSA. With 1 base removed from V and 5 bases from J, the gap between germline ends came to 11 bases. The CDR3 has 14 residues. CDR3 amino acids: CASSLVRGPTEAFF. CDR3 coding DNA: TGTGCCAGCAGCTTAGTGAGGGGCCCAACTGAAGCTTTCTTT.

The gene calls are TRBV11-3 and TRBJ2-7; weak D call: TRBD2 (5 bases). Germline assignment: CDR1 SGHNT and CDR2 YENEEA. V gave up 2 bases and J gave up 1 base, with 12 bases separating them. This CDR3 comprises 15 residues. The CDR3 spells CASSLRGGDSYEQYF. The CDR3, as DNA: TGTGCCAGCAGCTTACGGGGTGGGGATTCCTACGAGCAGTACTTC.

The chain joins TRBV23-1 to TRBJ2-1, with 7 bases matching TRBD2. TRBV23-1 is treated as an ORF (open reading frame) with a function not yet certain. The length of the CDR3 is 17 residues. V lost 0 bases, J lost 0 bases, and 5 bases stayed unmatched. The DNA for the CDR3 is TGCGCCAGCAGTCAATCCAAAGGCGGGAGCTCCTACAATGAGCAGTTCTTC. Its protein product is CASSQSKGGSSYNEQFF.

The chain links TRBV7-3 to TRBJ2-1, with TRBD2 matching 8 bases. The CDR3 is made up of 13 amino acids. Trimming cost V 3 bases and J 7 bases; bases outside gene matches: 2. CDR1 and CDR2 from the germline V gene are SGHTA and FQGTGA. CDR3 coding DNA: TGTGCCAGCAGCTTCTCGGGAGGGAATGAGCAGTTCTTC. It translates to CASSFSGGNEQFF.

Only a few counts were recorded for this clone. The CDR3 nucleotides are TGTGCCAGCGCTAGGGACAGAGCAGCCCAGCATTTT. This sequence encodes CASARDRAAQHF. The chain links TRBV12-3 or TRBV12-4 to TRBJ1-5; TRBD1 agrees at 7 bases. The CDR3 has 12 residues. Trimming removed 8 bases from V and 11 bases from J; junction bases left unmatched: 9.

This chain connects TRBV3-1 (or the pseudogene TRBV3-2) to TRBJ2-1, with D perhaps TRBD1 or TRBD2 (5 bases each). Germline V CDR1 and CDR2: LGHDT, YNNKEL (reference sequence). V was shortened by 2 bases and J by 5 bases, with 10 bases between the two germline ends. The CDR3 is 14 amino acids. In DNA form, the CDR3 reads TGTGCCAGCAGCCAAAGGGACGCTGACAATGAGCAGTTCTTC. Translating it yields CASSQRDADNEQFF.

V usage is TRBV2 and J usage is TRBJ1-4, with TRBD1 identical over 7 bases. This CDR3 region has 14 residues. V shed 9 bases and J 4 bases; nucleotides not matched to a gene: 8. Germline V gene sequence: CDR1 SNHLY, CDR2 FYNNEI. DNA of the CDR3: TGTGCCAGTCAGAAGGGGACAGATAATGAAAAACTGTTTTTT. Its protein is CASQKGTDNEKLFF.

This clone was observed once. This chain links TRBV7-8 with TRBJ2-5, with D possibly being TRBD1 (7 bases). Trimming stripped 5 bases from V and 7 bases from J, with 8 bases between. The CDR3 has 11 amino acids. The V gene's germline CDR1 is SGHVS and CDR2 FQNEAQ. DNA of the CDR3: TGTGCCAGCAGCCAGGGGGGGACCCAGTACTTC. It yields the protein CASSQGGTQYF.

The rearrangement joins TRBV5-1 to TRBJ1-5; 9 nucleotides agree with TRBD1. Germline V lookup: CDR1 SGHRS, CDR2 YFSETQ. Germline trimming cut 4 bases from V and 6 bases from J; bases unmatched to any gene: 8. This CDR3 has 15 residues. CDR3 sequence reads: CASSPGGQGGQPQHF. CDR3 nucleotides: TGCGCCAGCAGCCCCGGGGGACAGGGTGGTCAGCCCCAGCATTTT.

The chain employs TRBV7-9 and TRBJ2-5, with D tentatively TRBD1 or TRBD2 (5 bases each). Germline V gene sequence: CDR1 SEHNR, CDR2 FQNEAQ (reference sequence). The CDR3 runs 15 residues. Trimming removed 0 bases from V and 7 bases from J, with 15 bases in between. The CDR3 reads CASSLAGTVGLTQYF. CDR3 DNA sequence: TGTGCCAGCAGCTTAGCAGGGACGGTAGGTCTGACCCAGTACTTC.

This clone was picked up one time. This chain joins TRBV4-2 and TRBJ2-2; TRBD1 matches 7 bases. The germline gives CDR1 LGHNA, CDR2 YNFKEQ. Germline trimming cut 3 bases from V and 5 bases from J; bases unmatched to any gene: 9. The CDR3 runs to 16 residues. The CDR3 loop reads CASSHVTGSWTGELFF. In nucleotides, the CDR3 is TGTGCCAGCAGCCATGTGACAGGGTCTTGGACCGGGGAGCTGTTTTTT.